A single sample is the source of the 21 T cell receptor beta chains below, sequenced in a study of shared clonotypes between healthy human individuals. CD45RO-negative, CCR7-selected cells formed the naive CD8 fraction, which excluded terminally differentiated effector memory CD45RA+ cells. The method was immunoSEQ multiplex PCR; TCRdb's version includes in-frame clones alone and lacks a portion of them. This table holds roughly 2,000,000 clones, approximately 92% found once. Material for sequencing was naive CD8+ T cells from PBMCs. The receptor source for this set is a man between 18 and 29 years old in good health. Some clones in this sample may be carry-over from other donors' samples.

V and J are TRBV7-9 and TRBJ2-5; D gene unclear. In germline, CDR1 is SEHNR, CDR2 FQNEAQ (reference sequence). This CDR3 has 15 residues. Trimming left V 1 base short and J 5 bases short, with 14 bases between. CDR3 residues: CASSLDSLVYETQYF. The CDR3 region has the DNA TGTGCCAGCAGCTTAGACAGTCTTGTCTACGAGACCCAGTACTTC.

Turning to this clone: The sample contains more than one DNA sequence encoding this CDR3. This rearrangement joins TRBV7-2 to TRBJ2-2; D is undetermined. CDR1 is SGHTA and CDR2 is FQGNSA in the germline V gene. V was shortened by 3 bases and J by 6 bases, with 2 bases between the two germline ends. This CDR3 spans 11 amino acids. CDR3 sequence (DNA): TGTGCCAGCAGCTTCCCCGGGGAGCTGTTTTTT. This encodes CASSFPGELFF. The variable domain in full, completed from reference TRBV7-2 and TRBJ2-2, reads GAGVSQSPSNKVTEKGKDVELRCDPISGHTALYWYRQSLGQGLEFLIYFQGNSAPDKSGLPSDRFSAERTGGSVSTLTIQRTQQEDSAVYLCASSFPGELFFGEGSRLTVL.

CDR3 residues: CASSQEHRGGTEAFF. The CDR3 DNA sequence: TGTGCCAGCAGCCAAGAACACAGGGGCGGAACTGAAGCTTTCTTT. The chain has TRBV4-2 and TRBJ1-1, with TRBD1 matching over 7 bases. There are 15 residues in the CDR3. From germline, CDR1 is LGHNA and CDR2 YNFKEQ. The ends lost 0 bases at V and 5 bases at J; junction bases unmatched: 6.

The CDR3 loop is CASSLGQGPNQPQHF. In DNA, the CDR3 is TGTGCCAGCAGCCTGGGGCAGGGCCCCAATCAGCCCCAGCATTTT. The chain uses TRBV27 and TRBJ1-5; perhaps TRBD1 as D (5 bases). Per germline, CDR1 MNHEY and CDR2 SMNVEV (reference sequence). The CDR3 is made up of 15 amino acids. V was cut by 6 bases and J by 3 bases, with 15 bases left in between.

The CDR3 DNA reads TGTGCCAGCAGCTTACAGGGGACCCTACATGAGCAGTTCTTC. This translates into CASSLQGTLHEQFF. The chain recombines TRBV7-9 with TRBJ2-1, with a possible D match to TRBD1 (6 bases). The CDR3 is 14 residues long. Per the germline V gene, CDR1 is SEHNR and CDR2 is FQNEAQ (reference sequence). V lost 2 bases and J 8 bases, leaving 13 bases between the germline ends.

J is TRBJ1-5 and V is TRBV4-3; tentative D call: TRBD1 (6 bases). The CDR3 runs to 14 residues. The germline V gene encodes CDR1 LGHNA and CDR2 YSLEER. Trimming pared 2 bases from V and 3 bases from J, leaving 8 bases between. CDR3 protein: CASSQTGFNQPQHF. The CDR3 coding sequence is TGCGCCAGCAGCCAAACAGGGTTCAATCAGCCCCAGCATTTT.

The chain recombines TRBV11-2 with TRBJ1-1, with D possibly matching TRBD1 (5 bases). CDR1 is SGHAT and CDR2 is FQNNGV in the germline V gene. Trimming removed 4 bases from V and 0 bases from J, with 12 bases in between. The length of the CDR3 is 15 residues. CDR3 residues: CASSWLGGMNTEAFF. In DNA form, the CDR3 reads TGTGCCAGCAGCTGGCTGGGGGGGATGAACACTGAAGCTTTCTTT. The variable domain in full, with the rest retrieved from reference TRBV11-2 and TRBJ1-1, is EAGVAQSPRYKIIEKRQSVAFWCNPISGHATLYWYQQILGQGPKLLIQFQNNGVVDDSQLPKDRFSAERLKGVDSTLKIQPAKLEDSAVYLCASSWLGGMNTEAFFGQGTRLTVV.

The CDR3: CASSEFRRAYEQYF. CDR3 nucleotide sequence: TGTGCCAGCAGTGAATTCAGGAGGGCCTACGAGCAGTACTTC. This sequence joins TRBV6-1 and TRBJ2-7; D might be TRBD2 (6 bases). There are 14 residues in the CDR3. V lost 2 bases and J 2 bases, leaving 10 bases between the germline ends. Germline V CDR1 and CDR2: MNHNS, SASEGT.

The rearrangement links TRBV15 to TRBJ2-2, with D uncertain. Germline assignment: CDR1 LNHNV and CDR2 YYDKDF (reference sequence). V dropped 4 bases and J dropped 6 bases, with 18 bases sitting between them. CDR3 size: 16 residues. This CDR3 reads CATSTSELIGAGELFF. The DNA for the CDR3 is TGTGCCACCAGCACCTCCGAGTTAATCGGTGCCGGGGAGCTGTTTTTT.

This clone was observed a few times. Written as DNA, the CDR3 is TGTGCCAGCAGCCCAAGTCAAGGGCAGCCCCAGCATTTT. This translates into CASSPSQGQPQHF. The chain is built from TRBV13 and TRBJ1-5, with unresolved D. The CDR3 is 13 residues long. CDR1 is PRHDT and CDR2 is FYEKMQ in the germline V gene (reference sequence). V lost 5 bases, J lost 7 bases, and 12 bases lay in between.

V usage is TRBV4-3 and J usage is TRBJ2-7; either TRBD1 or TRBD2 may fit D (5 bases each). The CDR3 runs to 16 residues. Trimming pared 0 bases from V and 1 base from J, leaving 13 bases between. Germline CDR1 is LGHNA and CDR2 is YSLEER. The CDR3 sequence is CASSQDRTGLSYEQYF. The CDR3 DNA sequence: TGCGCCAGCAGCCAAGATCGAACAGGACTTTCCTACGAGCAGTACTTC.

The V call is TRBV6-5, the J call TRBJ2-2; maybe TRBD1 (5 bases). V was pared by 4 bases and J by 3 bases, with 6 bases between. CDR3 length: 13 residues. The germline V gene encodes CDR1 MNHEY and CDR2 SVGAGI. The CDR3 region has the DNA TGTGCCAGCAGTTTAGGGGACACCGGGGAGCTGTTTTTT. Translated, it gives CASSLGDTGELFF.

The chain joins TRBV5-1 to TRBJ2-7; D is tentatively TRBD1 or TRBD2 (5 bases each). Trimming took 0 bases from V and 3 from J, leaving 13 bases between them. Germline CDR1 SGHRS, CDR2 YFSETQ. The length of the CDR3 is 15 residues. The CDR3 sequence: CASSLEWDAYYEQYF. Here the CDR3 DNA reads TGCGCCAGCAGCTTGGAGTGGGACGCTTACTACGAGCAGTACTTC. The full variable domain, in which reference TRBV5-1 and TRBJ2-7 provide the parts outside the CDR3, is KAGVTQTPRYLIKTRGQQVTLSCSPISGHRSVSWYQQTPGQGLQFLFEYFSETQRNKGNFPGRFSGRQFSNSRSEMNVSTLELGDSALYLCASSLEWDAYYEQYFGPGTRLTVT.

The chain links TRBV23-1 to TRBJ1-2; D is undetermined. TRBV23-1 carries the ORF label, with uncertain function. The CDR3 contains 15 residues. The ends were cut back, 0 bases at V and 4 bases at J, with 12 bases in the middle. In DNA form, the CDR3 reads TGCGCCAGCAGTCAATCCCCCAGGCCCCGCTATGGCTACACCTTC. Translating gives CASSQSPRPRYGYTF.

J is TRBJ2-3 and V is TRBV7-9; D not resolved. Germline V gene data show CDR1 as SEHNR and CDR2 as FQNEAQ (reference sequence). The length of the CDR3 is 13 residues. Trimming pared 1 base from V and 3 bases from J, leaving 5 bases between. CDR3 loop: CASSLDITDTQYF. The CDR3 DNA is TGTGCCAGCAGCTTAGATATTACAGATACGCAGTATTTT.

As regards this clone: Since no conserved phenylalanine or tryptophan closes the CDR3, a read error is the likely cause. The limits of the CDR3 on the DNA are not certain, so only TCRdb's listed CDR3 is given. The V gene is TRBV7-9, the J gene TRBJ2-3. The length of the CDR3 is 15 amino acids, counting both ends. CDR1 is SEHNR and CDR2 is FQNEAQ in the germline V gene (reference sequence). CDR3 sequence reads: CASSLVGTAHPVRFI.

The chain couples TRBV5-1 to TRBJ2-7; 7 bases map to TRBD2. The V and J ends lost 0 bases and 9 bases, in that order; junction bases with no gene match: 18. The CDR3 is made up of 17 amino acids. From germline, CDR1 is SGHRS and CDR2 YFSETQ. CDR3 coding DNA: TGCGCCAGCAGCTTGGGGACTAAAGTGGGCGGGAGTTCGTGGCAGTACTTC. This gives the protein CASSLGTKVGGSSWQYF.

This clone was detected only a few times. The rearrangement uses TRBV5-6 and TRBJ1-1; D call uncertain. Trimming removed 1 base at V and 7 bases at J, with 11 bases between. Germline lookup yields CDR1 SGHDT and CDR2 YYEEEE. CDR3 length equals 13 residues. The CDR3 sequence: CASSLRVLGEAFF. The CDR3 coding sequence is TGTGCCAGCAGCTTGAGAGTCCTCGGTGAAGCTTTCTTT.

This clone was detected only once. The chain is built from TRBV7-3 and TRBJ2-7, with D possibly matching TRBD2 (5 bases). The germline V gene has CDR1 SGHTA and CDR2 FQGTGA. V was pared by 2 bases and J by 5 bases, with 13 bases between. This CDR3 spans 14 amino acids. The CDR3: CASSLWVGSDEQYF. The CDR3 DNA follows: TGTGCCAGCAGCTTATGGGTTGGGAGTGACGAGCAGTACTTC.

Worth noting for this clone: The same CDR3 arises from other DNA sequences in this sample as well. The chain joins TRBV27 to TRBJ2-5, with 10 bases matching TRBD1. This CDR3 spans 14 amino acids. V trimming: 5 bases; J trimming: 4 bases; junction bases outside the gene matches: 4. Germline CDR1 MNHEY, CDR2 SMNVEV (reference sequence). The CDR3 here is CASSPRTGGETQYF. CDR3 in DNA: TGTGCCAGCAGTCCTCGGACAGGGGGAGAGACCCAGTACTTC.

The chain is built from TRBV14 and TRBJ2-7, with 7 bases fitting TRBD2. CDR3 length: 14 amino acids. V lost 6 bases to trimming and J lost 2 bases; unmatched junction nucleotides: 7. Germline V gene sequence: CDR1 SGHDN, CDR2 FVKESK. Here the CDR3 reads CASSHRGVPYEQYF. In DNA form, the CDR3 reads TGTGCCAGCAGTCACCGGGGGGTCCCCTACGAGCAGTACTTC.